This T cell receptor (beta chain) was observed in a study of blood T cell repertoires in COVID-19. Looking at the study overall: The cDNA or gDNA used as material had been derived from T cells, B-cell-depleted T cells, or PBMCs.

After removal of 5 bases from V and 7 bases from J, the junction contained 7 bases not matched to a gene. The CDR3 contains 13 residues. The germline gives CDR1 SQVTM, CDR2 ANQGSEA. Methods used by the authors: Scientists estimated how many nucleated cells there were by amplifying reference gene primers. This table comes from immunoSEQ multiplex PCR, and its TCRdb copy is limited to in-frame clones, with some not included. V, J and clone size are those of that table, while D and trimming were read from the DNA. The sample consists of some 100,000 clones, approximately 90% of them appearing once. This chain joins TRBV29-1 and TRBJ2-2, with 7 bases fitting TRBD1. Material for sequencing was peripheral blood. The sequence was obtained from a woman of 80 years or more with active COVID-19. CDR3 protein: CSVPSTGHGELFF. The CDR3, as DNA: TGCAGCGTTCCCTCGACAGGGCACGGGGAGCTGTTTTTT.